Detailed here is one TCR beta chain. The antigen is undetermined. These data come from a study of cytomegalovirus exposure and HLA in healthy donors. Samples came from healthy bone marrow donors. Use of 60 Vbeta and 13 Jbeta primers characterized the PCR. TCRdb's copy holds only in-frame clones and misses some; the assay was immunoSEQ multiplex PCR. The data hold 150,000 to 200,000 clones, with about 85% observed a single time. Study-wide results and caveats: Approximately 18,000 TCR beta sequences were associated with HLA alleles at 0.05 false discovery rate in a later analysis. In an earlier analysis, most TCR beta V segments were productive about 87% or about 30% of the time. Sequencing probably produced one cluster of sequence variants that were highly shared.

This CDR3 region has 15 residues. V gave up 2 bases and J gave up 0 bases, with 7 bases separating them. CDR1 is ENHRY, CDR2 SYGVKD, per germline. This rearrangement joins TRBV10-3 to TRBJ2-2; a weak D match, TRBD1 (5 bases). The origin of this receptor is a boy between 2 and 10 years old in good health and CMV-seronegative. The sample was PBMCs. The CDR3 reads CAISEGHSNTGELFF. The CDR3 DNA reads TGTGCCATCAGTGAGGGACACTCGAACACCGGGGAGCTGTTTTTT.